Listed below are T cell receptor beta chains from one sample, sequenced in a study of cytomegalovirus exposure and HLA in healthy donors. Using immunoSEQ multiplex PCR, the repertoire was profiled, and TCRdb retains in-frame clones only, with some absent. The sample shows approximately 170,000 clones, 65% to 85% of them seen only once. Sample: PBMCs. The receptors were gathered from a woman aged 45 to 65 in good health and CMV-seropositive. Each CDR3 is given with its conserved first and last residue. D genes are given only for firm matches. Some rows mark clone size as missing; the rest say once, few, many or name a class of expanded clone.

clone size,J gene,D gene,V gene,CDR3 protein,CDR3 DNA
NA,TRBJ2-7,TRBD1,TRBV10-3,CAISVGTGREQYF,TGTGCCATCAGTGTTGGGACAGGGAGGGAGCAGTACTTC
NA,TRBJ2-3,NA,TRBV7-9,CAGAGKGTDTQYF,TGTGCCGGAGCCGGAAAGGGGACAGATACGCAGTATTTT
once,TRBJ1-6,TRBD1,TRBV5-1,CASSPDRANPLHF,TGCGCCAGCAGCCCCGACAGGGCCAATCCCCTCCACTTT
NA,TRBJ2-1,NA,TRBV4-3,CASSQDSEGREQFF,TGCGCCAGCAGCCAAGATTCCGAGGGTCGGGAGCAGTTCTTC
NA,TRBJ2-1,NA,TRBV7-2,CASSWFPAANEQFF,TGTGCCAGCAGCTGGTTCCCTGCGGCGAATGAGCAGTTCTTC
NA,TRBJ2-7,NA,TRBV19,CASSIGRRSYEQYF,TGTGCCAGTAGTATTGGGAGGAGATCTTACGAGCAGTACTTC
NA,TRBJ2-5,NA,TRBV7-9,CASSLGGRGTQYF,TGTGCCAGCAGCTTGGGGGGGCGAGGGACCCAGTACTTC
NA,TRBJ1-2,NA,TRBV2,CASSEGSAKWGGYTF,TGTGCCAGCAGTGAGGGGTCAGCGAAGTGGGGCGGCTACACCTTC
NA,TRBJ1-2,NA,TRBV2,CASREAGFYGYTF,TGTGCCAGCAGGGAGGCCGGCTTCTATGGCTACACCTTC
NA,TRBJ1-2,NA,TRBV25-1,CASSPSGRGWEGYGYTF,TGTGCCAGCAGTCCCTCAGGCAGGGGATGGGAGGGGTATGGCTACACCTTC
NA,TRBJ2-4,TRBD1,TRBV5-6,CASSGQGMAKNIQYF,TGTGCCAGCAGTGGACAGGGGATGGCCAAAAACATTCAGTACTTC
NA,TRBJ2-7,TRBD1,TRBV27,CASSSHRTGGLNEQYF,TGTGCCAGCAGTTCCCACCGGACAGGGGGCTTAAATGAGCAGTACTTC
medium-sized,TRBJ1-1,TRBD1,TRBV25-1,CASSADRADTEAFF,TGTGCCAGTTCAGCGGACAGGGCTGACACTGAAGCTTTCTTT
NA,TRBJ1-2,TRBD1,TRBV30,CAWSPGTGGYGYTF,TGTGCCTGGAGCCCCGGGACAGGGGGATATGGCTACACCTTC
once,TRBJ1-4,NA,TRBV7-7,CASSLTGQTNEKLFF,TGTGCTAGCAGCTTAACGGGACAAACTAATGAAAAACTGTTTTTT
NA,TRBJ1-2,TRBD1,TRBV7-9,CASSLASGGEGYGYTF,TGTGCCAGCAGCTTAGCGTCAGGGGGCGAGGGCTATGGCTACACCTTC
NA,TRBJ2-7,TRBD1,TRBV6-5,CGAGTGPYEQYF,TGTGGCGCCGGGACAGGCCCCTACGAGCAGTACTTC
NA,TRBJ1-2,TRBD1,TRBV19,CASSTSGTANYGYTF,TGTGCCAGTAGTACCTCCGGGACAGCTAACTATGGCTACACCTTC
NA,TRBJ2-1,NA,TRBV4-1,CASSQEGGTYNEQFF,TGCGCCAGCAGCCAAGAAGGGGGTACCTACAATGAGCAGTTCTTC